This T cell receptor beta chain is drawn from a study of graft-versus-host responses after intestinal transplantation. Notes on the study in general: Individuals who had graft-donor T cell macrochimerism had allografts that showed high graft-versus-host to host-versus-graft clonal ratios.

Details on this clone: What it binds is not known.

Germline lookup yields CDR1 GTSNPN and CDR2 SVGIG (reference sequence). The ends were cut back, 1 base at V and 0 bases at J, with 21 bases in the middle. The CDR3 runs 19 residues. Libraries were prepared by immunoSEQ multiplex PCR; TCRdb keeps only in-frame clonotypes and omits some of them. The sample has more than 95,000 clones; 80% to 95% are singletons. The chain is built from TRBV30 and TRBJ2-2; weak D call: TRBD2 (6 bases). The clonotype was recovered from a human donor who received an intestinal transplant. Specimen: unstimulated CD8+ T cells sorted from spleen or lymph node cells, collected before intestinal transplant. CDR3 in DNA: TGTGCCTGGAGTGGGCCAAGGAGGGACCGATACTCGAACACCGGGGAGCTGTTTTTT. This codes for CAWSGPRRDRYSNTGELFF.